This record covers a single T cell receptor beta chain. Its antigen is not identified. Generated by immunoSEQ multiplex PCR, the TCRdb table keeps only in-frame clones and is missing some. The table shows 37,000 or so clones, with more than 70% occurring only once. This specimen belongs to a study of lymphopenia after photon versus proton radiotherapy. Study results and caveats: Better survival with proton therapy was suggested as possible, not demonstrated. Larger post-nadir TCR diversity loss correlated inversely with survival in deceased patients.

V was cut by 8 bases and J by 5 bases, with 13 bases left in between. The CDR3 contains 13 residues. Germline values: CDR1 MNHEY, CDR2 SVGAGI. The TCR originated in a woman in her sixties or seventies with pancreatic cancer. Some clones in this sample may be carry-over from other donors' samples. The rearrangement uses TRBV6-5 and TRBJ1-5; D may be TRBD1 (6 bases). The sample in question was peripheral blood, obtained from a patient treated with proton-based radiotherapy. The CDR3 spells CASGGGVYQPQHF. The CDR3 coding sequence is TGTGCCAGCGGCGGGGGCGTTTATCAGCCCCAGCATTTT.